This TCR beta chain was sequenced for a study of T cell changes during pregnancy in multiple sclerosis. J was trimmed by 6 bases and V by 6 bases; bases with no gene match: 5. Germline lookup yields CDR1 SNHLY and CDR2 FYNNEI. This CDR3 comprises 13 residues. The data were produced by immunoSEQ multiplex PCR, yet TCRdb's version contains in-frame clones alone and is incomplete. The table records about 36,000 clones, roughly nine tenths of them present only once. This material consisted of CD4+ T cells from peripheral blood mononuclear cells, taken in the second trimester of pregnancy. The receptor comes from a female donor in good health, enrolled as a control in a pregnancy study. V is TRBV2 and J is TRBJ2-7; 10 bases line up with TRBD1. This CDR3 reads CASRGTGEGEQYF. The CDR3 nucleotides read TGTGCCAGCAGGGGGACAGGGGAAGGCGAGCAGTACTTC.